Listed here are 10 T cell receptor beta chains from one sample, sequenced in a study of shared clonotypes between healthy human individuals. TCRdb keeps only in-frame clones here, not all; method: immunoSEQ multiplex PCR. The table includes about 1.1 million clones, 77% detected once. Sequenced sample: memory CD4+ T cells from PBMCs. Subset denoted: CD45RA-negative fraction. Receptors were obtained from a man aged 18 to 29 in good health. Some clones in this sample may be carry-over from other donors' samples.

This clone was counted once. An end of the junction does not agree with germline; a read error may underlie this. Other DNA sequences within the sample encode an identical CDR3. This chain links TRBV27 with TRBJ1-5; no definite D call. Germline V gene data show CDR1 as MNHEY and CDR2 as SMNVEV (reference sequence). The CDR3 is 15 amino acids. The CDR3 sequence: CASSFLAGSNQPQHF. The CDR3 region has the DNA TGTGCTAGCAGTTTTCTGGCGGGGAGCAATCAGCCCCAGCATTTT.

This chain uses TRBV30 with TRBJ1-3; 7 bases agree with TRBD1. In germline, CDR1 is GTSNPN, CDR2 SVGIG (reference sequence). J was trimmed by 0 bases and V by 3 bases; bases with no gene match: 8. CDR3 length: 16 residues. The CDR3 DNA sequence: TGTGCCTGGAGCGCCCACAGGGGCCGCTCTGGAAACACCATATATTTT. This sequence encodes CAWSAHRGRSGNTIYF.

The chain joins TRBV9 to TRBJ2-1; the match to TRBD2 covers 12 bases. After removal of 4 bases from V and 2 bases from J, the junction contained 4 bases not matched to a gene. CDR1 and CDR2 (germline): SGDLS, YYNGEE. The CDR3 consists of 16 residues. The chain's CDR3 is CASSSRLAGAYNEQFF. The CDR3 DNA is TGTGCCAGCAGCTCTCGACTAGCGGGGGCCTACAATGAGCAGTTCTTC.

This sequence joins TRBV10-3 and TRBJ2-1; 11 positions agree with TRBD2. CDR3 length: 13 amino acids. Germline V lookup: CDR1 ENHRY, CDR2 SYGVKD. After removal of 10 bases from V and 4 bases from J, the junction contained 3 bases not matched to a gene. The chain's CDR3 is CATRTSGYNEQFF. Here the CDR3 DNA reads TGTGCCACCCGGACTAGCGGGTACAATGAGCAGTTCTTC.

The genes are TRBV18 and TRBJ1-4; weak D call: TRBD1 (6 bases). The V end lost 3 bases, the J end lost 6 bases, and 14 bases lay between the germline ends. Germline CDR1 reads KGHSH; CDR2 reads LQKENI. The CDR3 has 15 amino acids. Written as DNA, the CDR3 is TGTGCCAGCTCACCCATGGCGGCAGGGGATGAAAAACTGTTTTTT. This codes for CASSPMAAGDEKLFF. The entire variable domain, with the rest obtained from reference TRBV18 and TRBJ1-4, is as follows: NAGVMQNPRHLVRRRGQEARLRCSPMKGHSHVYWYRQLPEEGLKFMVYLQKENIIDESGMPKERFSAEFPKEGPSILRIQQVVRGDSAAYFCASSPMAAGDEKLFFGSGTQLSVL.

The chain employs TRBV30 and TRBJ2-4; perhaps TRBD1 as D (6 bases). The CDR3 spans 15 residues. In germline, CDR1 is GTSNPN, CDR2 SVGIG (reference sequence). V gave up 4 bases and J gave up 1 base, with 14 bases separating them. The CDR3: CAWTTSQGAKNIQYF. The CDR3 coding sequence is TGTGCCTGGACCACATCCCAGGGGGCCAAAAACATTCAGTACTTC.

This clone was seen once. This sequence joins TRBV27 and TRBJ2-1; D uncertain. V lost 5 bases, J lost 2 bases, and 16 bases lay in between. This CDR3 region has 16 residues. The germline gives CDR1 MNHEY, CDR2 SMNVEV (reference sequence). CDR3 amino acids: CASSPEVGLAYNEQFF. CDR3 DNA sequence: TGTGCCAGCAGTCCCGAAGTGGGCCTCGCCTACAATGAGCAGTTCTTC.

J is TRBJ2-1 and V is TRBV5-1; 12 nucleotides align to TRBD2. Germline CDR1 and CDR2: SGHRS and YFSETQ. Trimming cost V 4 bases and J 9 bases; bases outside gene matches: 8. The CDR3 has 15 residues. The CDR3 reads CASSPLAGGEGEQFF. CDR3 DNA: TGCGCCAGCAGCCCCCTAGCGGGAGGGGAGGGTGAGCAGTTCTTC.

This clone was detected once. The chain combines TRBV2 with TRBJ2-7, with 7 bases identical to TRBD1. Trimming cost V 7 bases and J 6 bases; bases outside gene matches: 9. The CDR3 consists of 13 residues. Germline lookup yields CDR1 SNHLY and CDR2 FYNNEI. The CDR3 coding sequence is TGTGCCAGCACCCAAGTTTGGGACAGCGAGCAGTACTTC. Translated: CASTQVWDSEQYF.

This sequence joins TRBV7-3 and TRBJ2-1; 10 bases map to TRBD1. The CDR3 is 14 residues long. Germline CDR1 and CDR2: SGHTA and FQGTGA. V was pared by 5 bases and J by 6 bases, with 4 bases of the junction left unmatched. The CDR3, as DNA: TGTGCCAGCAGCATTGACAGGGGGCTCAATGAGCAGTTCTTC. The encoded protein is CASSIDRGLNEQFF.